This T cell receptor beta chain originates from a study of cytomegalovirus exposure and HLA in healthy donors (dated by TCRdb to 2016 to 2017). Some background on the complete study: An earlier analysis of roughly 500 of the donors reported around 280 Gb of sequence data and 90 million to 120 million unique TCR beta sequences obtained from roughly 170 million T cells. Every repertoire in the discovery cohort had been generated on one and the same sequencing platform. Approximately 300 gigabases of sequencing data and approximately 91 million unique TCR sequences made up an early release that covered over 550 HLA-typed donors. In an earlier analysis of around 540 of the donors, high-throughput TCR beta sequencing was used to judge whether each TCR beta V gene segment behaved as functional or pseudogenic. Because of strong linkage in the cohort, roughly five DR-DQ haplotypes were treated as single units for association and clustering. Genome-wide SNP genotypes for about 55% of the roughly 670 donors were used in a later genetic analysis, which treated that subset as a discovery cohort. In a later analysis, previously published TCR beta repertoires from roughly 710 donors were re-analyzed and high-resolution HLA genotyping was added so that TCR occurrence patterns could be studied. High-throughput TCR immunosequencing, statistical association of individual TCRs with disease status, and machine learning were combined to predict cytomegalovirus infection status. Donor age, sex, ethnicity and CMV serostatus were compiled together with the repertoire data. Among several hundred genotyped donors of the cohort, an average of around 250,000 unique TCR beta nucleotide sequences was sequenced per donor, of which about 20% were non-productive. In addition to the first cohort of around 670 subjects, a separate validation cohort of 120 different subjects was used. Of the 398 genotyped donors, 65% to 90% were placed in the genetic ancestry cluster associated with self-reported Caucasian donors. Typing coverage differed by locus: A, B, C, DRB1 and DQB1 were typed in roughly 620-640 donors, DQA1 in about 510, DPA1 in some 570, and DPB1 in 400 to 490. The study profiled the T cell repertoires of hundreds of subjects by immunosequencing and related them to cytomegalovirus serostatus. In the later analysis, no new phenotypic data were used to find candidate immune exposures; instead, reliance was placed on TCR beta sequences and their occurrence across donors. HLA typing covered class I and class II loci at four-digit resolution. The study aimed to test whether signatures of past pathogen exposure could be identified by cataloging public T cell receptors.

Trimmed from V: 6 bases; trimmed from J: 5 bases; junction bases lacking a gene match: 8. The CDR3 runs 14 amino acids, cysteine and phenylalanine included. Only the CDR3 DNA is retained, 42 bases long and in frame from the first base. From the germline V gene (reference sequence), CDR1 is SGHKS and CDR2 is YYEKEE. The library was obtained by the immunoSEQ multiplex PCR assay. For the multiplex PCR, a mixture combining 60 forward primers for TCR Vbeta segments and 13 reverse primers for TCR Jbeta segments was used. Amplification of the CDR3 region of rearranged TCR beta genes was performed with a multiplex PCR assay on genomic DNA. The Illumina HiSeq System was used to sequence the amplified TCR beta libraries as 87-base-pair reads. As for the original processing: A later analysis counted 75 million to 100 million unique TCR beta chains across the 690 or so repertoires, and approximately 11 million of these chains were shared by at least two donors. Raw reads were error-corrected and collapsed into unique sequences with a nearest-neighbor algorithm that merged closely related sequences to remove PCR and sequencing errors. V, D and J gene segments were assigned by aligning CDR3 sequences to IMGT reference sequences. For a sequence to be retained, at least a six-nucleotide match to both a V gene segment and a J gene segment was required. Rearrangements were called productive when the CDR3 lacked stop codons and stayed in frame with V and J; all others were non-productive. Following IMGT convention, CDR3 was defined as the stretch from the second conserved V-encoded cysteine up to the conserved J-encoded phenylalanine. In an earlier analysis of around 540 of the donors, sequences lacking an unambiguous match to a single V gene segment were excluded. An earlier analysis of over 450 of the donors classified V segments as functional when productive rearrangements were above 56.7% and as segregating when the standard deviation between donors was above 5%. A statistical classification framework was developed to diagnose cytomegalovirus status using the catalog of TCR beta chain sequences. In a later analysis, V and J genes were assigned by comparing TCR nucleotide sequences against IMGT/GENE-DB human TR gene sequences. In a later analysis, CDR3 sequences and most-parsimonious VDJ recombination scenarios were assigned using the TCRdist pipeline. A later analysis defined each TCR beta chain by its CDR3 amino acid sequence plus V-gene family, and excluded reads lacking a unique V-gene family. To address suspected cross-contamination and a sequencing artifact, a later analysis removed several hundred highly shared, low-generation-probability nucleotide sequences. A later analysis calculated a clonal expansion index for each public chain from normalized within-repertoire ranks of inferred template counts. In a later analysis, generation probabilities were computed using a VDJ recombination model fitted to out-of-frame rearrangements, and the results were checked against IGoR. A later analysis scored TCR-TCR, TCR-HLA and TCR-CMV co-occurrence with hypergeometric tests, applying a repertoire-size bias correction to TCR pairs. To estimate false discovery rates, a later analysis permuted the HLA or CMV assignments 20 times. In a later analysis, co-occurring TCRs were grouped using DBSCAN, and TCRdist sequence similarity was added for clustering within HLA-allele-positive subsets. Repertoires with fewer than 30,000 or more than 120,000 public chains, plus five repertoires with anomalous nucleotide sharing, were excluded from co-occurrence clustering. TCRdb stores this immuneACCESS table with in-frame sequences only. Part of the clones is absent; in the studies checked, under half of the shortfall reflects unresolved V genes, and no reason is known for the rest. D and trimming were read from the DNA, whereas the V and J calls and clone size are those reported in that table. This sample is represented by more than 200,000 clones; around 80% of them were singletons. Around 0.2% of the sample rests with the top ten.

What the work shows at the level of the full study, not this receptor alone: A few of the identified cytomegalovirus-associated TCR beta chains were confirmed in vitro to be specific for cytomegalovirus antigens. In a later genetic analysis, a missense DCLRE1C variant was associated with V-gene and J-gene trimming of TCR beta chains, and the association was replicated in an independent cohort. Linkage disequilibrium might explain the correlated functional status among segregating V segments, but an unknown experimental factor could not be ruled out. According to a later analysis, most CMV-associated TCR beta chains appeared to be HLA-restricted, and the HLA associations seemed to be driven largely by CMV exposure. A later analysis found that TCR association rates varied across HLA loci, with DRB1 alleles showing the most associated TCRs and HLA-C alleles the fewest. Some IMGT-functional V segments, including TRBV6-2 and TRBV6-3, could not be told apart with the 87-base-pair reads, so those segments were excluded. A further reported finding was that TCR beta sequences accurately predicted the HLA-A and HLA-B alleles for most subjects in the first cohort. Because HLA typing was missing for some donors at each locus, association tests included only the typed subset. The authors suggested that the approach could potentially be extended to other disease states and immunological phenotypes. The presence/absence analyses assumed that sequencing depth was roughly uniform across donors, and that assumption may not be true. At a false discovery rate of 0.05, a later analysis linked 15,000 to 20,000 TCR beta sequences to specific HLA alleles. In a later analysis, several top co-occurrence clusters were reported to appear linked to parvovirus B19, influenza, CMV and Epstein-Barr virus. The study listed 164 TCR beta chains as associated with cytomegalovirus. Compared with equally common non-associated chains, HLA-associated TCR beta chains in a later analysis were more clonally expanded and had lower generation probabilities. Immune exposure information for the cohort was limited to CMV serostatus. Strong co-occurrence of HLA alleles, especially DR and DQ, made assigning TCR associations to individual alleles difficult. Only TCR beta chains were sequenced in this cohort, and the absence of alpha or paired-chain data limited detectable features. While some public TCRs were present in many individuals, most TCR sequences turned up only very rarely across donors. In both the original and validation cohorts, the classifier was reported to diagnose cytomegalovirus status with high specificity and sensitivity. In an earlier analysis of 450 to 750 of the donors, most TCR beta V segments appeared in productive rearrangements about 87% or about 30% of the time, broadly matching IMGT annotations. A cluster of highly shared sequence variants was judged likely to represent a technical artifact of the sequencing pipeline. Compared with the approximately 700-donor mean, donors in an Asian-associated ancestry cluster had fewer N-insertions in productive TCRs, according to a later genetic analysis. Because counts were too low, seventeen rarely observed V segments, including chromosome 9 orphons, were left out of the earlier analysis of a few hundred of the donors.

In total, 666 healthy bone marrow donors made up the cohort. Cohort members were all nominally healthy when sampled, although unrecorded immune exposures were likely present. The donor tested CMV seronegative, placing the donor among the 350 to 400 seronegative members of the cohort. Every donor gave a peripheral blood sample, and the peripheral blood mononuclear cells from that sample were used for TCR beta sequencing. Genomic DNA was extracted from the blood cell samples with the Qiagen DNeasy Blood Extraction Kit. A word on this clone: Its antigen remains unidentified. The record has no base qualities; no much larger clone is one base away.

The sequence was obtained from a girl under 10 years old in good health and CMV-seronegative. Sequencing used PBMCs. The chain links TRBV5-5 with TRBJ2-3; TRBD1 matches 8 bases in the middle. For the CDR3, the sequence is CASKRTGSVDTQYF. In nucleotides, the sequence is TGTGCCAGCAAAAGGACAGGGTCGGTAGATACGCAGTATTTT.